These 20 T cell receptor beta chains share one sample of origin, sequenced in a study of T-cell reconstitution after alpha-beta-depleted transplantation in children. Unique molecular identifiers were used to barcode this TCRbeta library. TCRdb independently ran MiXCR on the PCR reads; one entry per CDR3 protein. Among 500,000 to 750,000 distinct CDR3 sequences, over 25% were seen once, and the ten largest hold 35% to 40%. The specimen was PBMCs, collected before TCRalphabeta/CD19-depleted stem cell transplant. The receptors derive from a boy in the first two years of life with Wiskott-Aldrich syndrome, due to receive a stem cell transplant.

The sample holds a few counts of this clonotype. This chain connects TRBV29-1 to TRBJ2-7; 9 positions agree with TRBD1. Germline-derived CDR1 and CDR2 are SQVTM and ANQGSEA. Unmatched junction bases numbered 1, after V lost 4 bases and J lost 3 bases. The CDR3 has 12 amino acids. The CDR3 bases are TGCAGCGTTGGGACAGGGGTCTACGAGCAGTACTTC. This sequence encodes CSVGTGVYEQYF.

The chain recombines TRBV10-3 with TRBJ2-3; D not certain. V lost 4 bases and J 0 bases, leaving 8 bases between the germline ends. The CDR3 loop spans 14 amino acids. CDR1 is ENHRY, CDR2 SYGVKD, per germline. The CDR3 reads CAISVSDSTDTQYF. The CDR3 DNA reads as TGTGCCATCAGTGTGTCAGATAGCACAGATACGCAGTATTTT.

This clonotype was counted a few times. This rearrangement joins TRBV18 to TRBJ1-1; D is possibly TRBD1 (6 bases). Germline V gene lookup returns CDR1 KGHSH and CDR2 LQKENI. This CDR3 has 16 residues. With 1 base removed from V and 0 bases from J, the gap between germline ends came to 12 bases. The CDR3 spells CASSPLEGGVNTEAFF. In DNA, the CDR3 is TGTGCCAGCTCACCACTCGAAGGGGGGGTGAACACTGAAGCTTTCTTT.

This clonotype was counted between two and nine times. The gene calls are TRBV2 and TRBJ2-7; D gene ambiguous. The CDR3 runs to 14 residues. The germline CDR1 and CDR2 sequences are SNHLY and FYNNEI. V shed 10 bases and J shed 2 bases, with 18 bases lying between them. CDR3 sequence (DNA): TGTGCCACTAATCCGGGCCAGCAGACCTACGAGCAGTACTTC. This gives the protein CATNPGQQTYEQYF.

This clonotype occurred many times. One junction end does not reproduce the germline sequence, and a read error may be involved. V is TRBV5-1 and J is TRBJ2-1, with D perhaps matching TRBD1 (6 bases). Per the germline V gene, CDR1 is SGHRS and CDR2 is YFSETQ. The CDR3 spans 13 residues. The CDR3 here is CASSVDSYNEQFF. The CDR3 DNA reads TGTGCCAGCAGTGTGGACAGTTACAATGAGCAGTTCTTC. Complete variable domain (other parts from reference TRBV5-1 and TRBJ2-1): KAGVTQTPRYLIKTRGQQVTLSCSPISGHRSVSWYQQTPGQGLQFLFEYFSETQRNKGNFPGRFSGRQFSNSRSEMNVSTLELGDSALYLCASSVDSYNEQFFGPGTRLTVL.

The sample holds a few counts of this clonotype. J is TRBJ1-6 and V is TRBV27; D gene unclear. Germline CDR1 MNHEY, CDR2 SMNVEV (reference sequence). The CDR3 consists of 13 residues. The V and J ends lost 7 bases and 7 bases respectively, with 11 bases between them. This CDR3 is CASKTTGNSPLHF. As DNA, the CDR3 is TGTGCCAGCAAGACGACTGGGAATTCACCCCTCCACTTT.

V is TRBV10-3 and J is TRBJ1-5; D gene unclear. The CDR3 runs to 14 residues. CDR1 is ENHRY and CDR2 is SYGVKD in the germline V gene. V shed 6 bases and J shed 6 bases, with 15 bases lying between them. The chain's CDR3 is CAIRNDGEGQPQHF. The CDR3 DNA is TGTGCCATCAGAAATGATGGGGAGGGTCAGCCCCAGCATTTT.

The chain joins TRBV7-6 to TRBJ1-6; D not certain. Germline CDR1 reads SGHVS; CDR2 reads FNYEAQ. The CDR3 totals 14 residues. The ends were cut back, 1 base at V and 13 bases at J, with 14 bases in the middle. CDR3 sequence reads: CASSLGAAQSPLHF. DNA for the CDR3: TGTGCCAGCAGCTTAGGGGCAGCCCAGTCGCCCCTCCACTTT.

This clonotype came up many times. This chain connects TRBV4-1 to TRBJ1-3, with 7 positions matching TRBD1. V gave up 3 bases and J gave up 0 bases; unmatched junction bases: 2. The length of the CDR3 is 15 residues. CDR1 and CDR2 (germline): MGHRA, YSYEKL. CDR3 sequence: CASSQRQGSGNTIYF. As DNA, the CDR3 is TGCGCCAGCAGCCAGCGACAGGGCTCTGGAAACACCATATATTTT.

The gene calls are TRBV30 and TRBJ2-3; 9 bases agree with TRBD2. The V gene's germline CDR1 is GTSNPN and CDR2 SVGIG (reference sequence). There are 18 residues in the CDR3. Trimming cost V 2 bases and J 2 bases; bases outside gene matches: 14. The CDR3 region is CAWSLLTSGPIFTDTQYF. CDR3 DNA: TGTGCCTGGAGTTTGCTGACTAGCGGACCGATTTTCACAGATACGCAGTATTTT.

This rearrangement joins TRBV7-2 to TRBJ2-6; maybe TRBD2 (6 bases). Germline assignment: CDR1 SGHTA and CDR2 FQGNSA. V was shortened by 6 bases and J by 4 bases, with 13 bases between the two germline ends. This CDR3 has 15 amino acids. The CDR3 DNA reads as TGTGCCAGCAGGGCGGGACTTCCCGGGGCCAACGTCCTGACTTTC. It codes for CASRAGLPGANVLTF.

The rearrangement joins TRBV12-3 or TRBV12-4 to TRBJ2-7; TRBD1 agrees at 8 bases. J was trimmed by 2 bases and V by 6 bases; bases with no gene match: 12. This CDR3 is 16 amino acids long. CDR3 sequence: CASSSTAGTGAYEQYF. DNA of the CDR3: TGTGCCAGCAGCTCCACCGCCGGGACAGGCGCCTACGAGCAGTACTTC.

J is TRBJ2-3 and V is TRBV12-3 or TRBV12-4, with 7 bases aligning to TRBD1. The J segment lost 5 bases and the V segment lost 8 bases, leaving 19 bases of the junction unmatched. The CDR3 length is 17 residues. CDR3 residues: CASRRQGFVSVVDTQYF. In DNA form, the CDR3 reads TGTGCCAGCCGACGACAGGGATTCGTTTCCGTCGTAGATACGCAGTATTTT.

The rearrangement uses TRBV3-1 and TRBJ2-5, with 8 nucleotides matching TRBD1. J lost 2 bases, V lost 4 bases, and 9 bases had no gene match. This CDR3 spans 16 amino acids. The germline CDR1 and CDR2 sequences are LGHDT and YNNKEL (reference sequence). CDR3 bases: TGTGCCAGCAGCCTGCATGTCAGGGGGCTACAAGAGACCCAGTACTTC. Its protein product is CASSLHVRGLQETQYF.

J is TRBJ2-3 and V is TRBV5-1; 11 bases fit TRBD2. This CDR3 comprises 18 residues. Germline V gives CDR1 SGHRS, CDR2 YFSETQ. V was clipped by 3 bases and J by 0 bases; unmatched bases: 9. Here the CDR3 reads CASSSRASGRISTDTQYF. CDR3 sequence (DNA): TGCGCCAGCAGCTCCCGGGCTAGCGGGAGGATTAGCACAGATACGCAGTATTTT.

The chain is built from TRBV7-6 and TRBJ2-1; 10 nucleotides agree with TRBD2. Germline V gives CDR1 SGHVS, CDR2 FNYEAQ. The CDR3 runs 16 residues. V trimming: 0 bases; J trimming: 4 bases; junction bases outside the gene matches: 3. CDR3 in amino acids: CASSLAWTSGYNEQFF. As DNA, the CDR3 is TGTGCCAGCAGCTTAGCGTGGACTAGCGGATACAATGAGCAGTTCTTC.

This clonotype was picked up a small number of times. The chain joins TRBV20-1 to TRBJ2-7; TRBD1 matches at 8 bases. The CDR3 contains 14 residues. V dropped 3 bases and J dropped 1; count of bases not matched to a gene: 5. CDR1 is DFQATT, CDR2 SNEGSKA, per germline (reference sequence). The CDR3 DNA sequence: TGCAGTGCTAGTAGGACAGGGATGTCCTACGAGCAGTACTTC. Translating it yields CSASRTGMSYEQYF.

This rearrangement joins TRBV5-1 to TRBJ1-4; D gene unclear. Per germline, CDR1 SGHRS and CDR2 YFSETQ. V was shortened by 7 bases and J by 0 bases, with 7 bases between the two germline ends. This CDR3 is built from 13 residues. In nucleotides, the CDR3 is TGCGCCAGCTCAGGAGCAACTAATGAAAAACTGTTTTTT. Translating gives CASSGATNEKLFF.

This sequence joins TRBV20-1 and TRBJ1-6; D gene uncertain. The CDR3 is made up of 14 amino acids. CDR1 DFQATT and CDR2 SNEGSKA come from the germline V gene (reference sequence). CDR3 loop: CSVRGSSYNSPLHF. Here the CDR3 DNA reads TGCAGCGTGCGAGGGAGCTCCTATAATTCACCCCTCCACTTT.

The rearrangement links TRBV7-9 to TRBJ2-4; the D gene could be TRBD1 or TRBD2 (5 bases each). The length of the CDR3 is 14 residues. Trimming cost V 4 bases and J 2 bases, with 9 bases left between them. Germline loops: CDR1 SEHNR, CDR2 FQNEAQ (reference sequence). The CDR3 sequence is CASSSPGPKNIQYF. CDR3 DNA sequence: TGTGCCAGCAGCTCTCCGGGACCCAAAAACATTCAGTACTTC.